Listed here is a single T cell receptor beta chain. Assay used: immunoSEQ multiplex PCR; TCRdb lists only in-frame clones, some missing. The table lists fewer than 2.5 million clones, 80% to 95% of them singletons. This entry is derived from a study of shared clonotypes between healthy human individuals. V was clipped by 2 bases and J by 3 bases; unmatched bases: 15. From germline, CDR1 is MNHNS and CDR2 SASEGT. CDR3 length: 19 amino acids. Adult donors, all healthy and HIV-negative, had no recent acute infections or vaccinations. The chain is built from TRBV6-1 and TRBJ2-5; 10 bases are shared with TRBD1. The sequence was collected from a young man in good health. Some clones in this sample may be carry-over from other donors' samples. The sample was naive CD4+ T cells from PBMCs. Indicated subset: CD45RA+ positively selected. The CDR3 protein is CASSEMRGQWGTGEETQYF. CDR3 DNA sequence: TGTGCCAGCAGTGAAATGAGAGGGCAATGGGGGACAGGGGAAGAGACCCAGTACTTC.